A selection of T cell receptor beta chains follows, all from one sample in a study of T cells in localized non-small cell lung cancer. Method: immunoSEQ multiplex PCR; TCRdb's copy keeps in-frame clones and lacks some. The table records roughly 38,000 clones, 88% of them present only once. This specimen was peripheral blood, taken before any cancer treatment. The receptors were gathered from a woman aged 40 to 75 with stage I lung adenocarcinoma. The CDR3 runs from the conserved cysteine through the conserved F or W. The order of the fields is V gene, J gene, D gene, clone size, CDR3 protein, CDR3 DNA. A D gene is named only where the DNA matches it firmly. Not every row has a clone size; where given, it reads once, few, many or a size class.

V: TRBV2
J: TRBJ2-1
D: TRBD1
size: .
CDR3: CASRDTGGAGKGQFF
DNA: TGTGCCAGCAGGGACACAGGGGGCGCGGGTAAAGGGCAGTTCTTC

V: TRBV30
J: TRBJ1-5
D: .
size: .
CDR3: CACNQPQHF
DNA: TGTGCCTGTAATCAGCCCCAGCATTTT

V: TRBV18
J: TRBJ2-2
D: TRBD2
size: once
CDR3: CASSPRTRSTGELFF
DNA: TGTGCCAGCTCACCAAGGACTAGATCCACCGGGGAGCTGTTTTTT

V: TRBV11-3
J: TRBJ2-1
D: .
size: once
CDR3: CASSLVGGLYNEQFF
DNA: TGTGCCAGCAGCTTAGTAGGCGGACTCTACAATGAGCAGTTCTTC

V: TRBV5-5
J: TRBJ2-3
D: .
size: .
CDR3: CASVTGVTDTQYF
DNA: TGTGCCAGCGTGACGGGGGTGACAGATACGCAGTATTTT

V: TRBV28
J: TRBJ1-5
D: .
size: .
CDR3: CASSGRVQPQHF
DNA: TGTGCCAGCAGCGGAAGGGTTCAGCCCCAGCATTTT

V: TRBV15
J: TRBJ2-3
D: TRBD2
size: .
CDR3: CATSTLAGGPIDTQYF
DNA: TGTGCCACCAGCACCCTAGCGGGAGGGCCAATAGATACGCAGTATTTT

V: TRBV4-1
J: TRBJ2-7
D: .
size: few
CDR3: CASSPVGRRGSEQYF
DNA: TGCGCCAGCAGCCCCGTCGGGCGGCGGGGATCCGAGCAGTACTTC

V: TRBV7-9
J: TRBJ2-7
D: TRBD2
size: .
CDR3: CASSPRGTTFSYEQYF
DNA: TGTGCCAGCAGCCCCCGGGGGACTACATTCTCCTACGAGCAGTACTTC

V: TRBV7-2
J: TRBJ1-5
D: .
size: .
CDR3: CASSLGGGAGNQPQHF
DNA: TGTGCCAGCAGCCTGGGAGGGGGAGCGGGCAATCAGCCCCAGCATTTT

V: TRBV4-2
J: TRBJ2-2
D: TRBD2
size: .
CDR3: CASSQGRDYFNTGELFF
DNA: TGTGCCAGCAGCCAAGGCCGGGACTACTTTAACACCGGGGAGCTGTTTTTT

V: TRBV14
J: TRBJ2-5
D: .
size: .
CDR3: CASSQDPLRDNRETQYF
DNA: TGTGCCAGCAGCCAAGATCCCCTTCGGGATAATCGTGAGACCCAGTACTTC

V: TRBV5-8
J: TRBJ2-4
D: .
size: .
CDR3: CASSPITWSKNIQYF
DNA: TGTGCCAGCAGCCCGATAACGTGGAGCAAAAACATTCAGTACTTC

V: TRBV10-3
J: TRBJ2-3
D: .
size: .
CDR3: CAISVEGQPTDTQYF
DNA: TGTGCCATCAGTGTCGAGGGACAACCCACAGATACGCAGTATTTT

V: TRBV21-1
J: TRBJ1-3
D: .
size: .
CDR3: CASSKVAGSGNTIYF
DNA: TGTGCCAGCAGCAAAGTGGCAGGCTCTGGAAACACCATATATTTT

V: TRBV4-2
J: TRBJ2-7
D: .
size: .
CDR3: CASSQVGDRGTGQYF
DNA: TGTGCCAGCAGCCAAGTTGGGGACCGAGGGACGGGGCAGTACTTC

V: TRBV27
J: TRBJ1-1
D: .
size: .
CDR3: CASGTWNGADTEAFF
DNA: TGTGCCAGCGGGACCTGGAATGGAGCGGACACTGAAGCTTTCTTT

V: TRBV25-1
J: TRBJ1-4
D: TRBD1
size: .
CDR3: CASSEWGTGPTNEKLFF
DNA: TGTGCCAGCAGTGAATGGGGGACAGGGCCAACTAATGAAAAACTGTTTTTT

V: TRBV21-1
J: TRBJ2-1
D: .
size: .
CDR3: CASRRDSYNEQFF
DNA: TGTGCCAGCCGCCGGGACAGCTACAATGAGCAGTTCTTC

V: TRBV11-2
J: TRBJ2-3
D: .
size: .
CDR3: CASSLGRGYGTDTQYF
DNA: TGTGCCAGCAGCTTAGGTCGTGGGTATGGGACAGATACGCAGTATTTT

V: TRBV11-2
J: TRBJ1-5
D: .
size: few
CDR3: CASSSGDQPQHF
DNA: TGTGCCAGCAGTTCAGGGGATCAGCCCCAGCATTTT

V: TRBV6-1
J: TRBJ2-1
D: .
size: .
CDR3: CASSLPSPDNEQFF
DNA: TGTGCCAGCAGTTTACCCTCTCCCGACAATGAGCAGTTCTTC

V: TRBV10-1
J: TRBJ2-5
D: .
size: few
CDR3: CASSESQGGETQYF
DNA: TGCGCCAGCAGTGAGTCGCAGGGGGGAGAGACCCAGTACTTC

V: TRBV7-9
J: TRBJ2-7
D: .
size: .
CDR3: CASSNPNNYEQYF
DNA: TGTGCCAGCAGCAATCCAAACAACTACGAGCAGTACTTC

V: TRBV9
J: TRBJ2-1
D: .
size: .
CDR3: CASSVGAGAIYNEQFF
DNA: TGTGCCAGCAGCGTGGGGGCGGGAGCGATCTACAATGAGCAGTTCTTC

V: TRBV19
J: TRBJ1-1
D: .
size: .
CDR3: CASSIQGTPQAFF
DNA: TGTGCCAGTAGTATCCAAGGTACCCCCCAAGCTTTCTTT

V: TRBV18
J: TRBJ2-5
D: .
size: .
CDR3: CASSPPGSQETQYF
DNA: TGTGCCAGCTCACCACCGGGCAGTCAAGAGACCCAGTACTTC

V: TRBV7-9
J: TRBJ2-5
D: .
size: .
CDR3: CASSLDWTSQETQYF
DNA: TGTGCCAGCAGCTTAGACTGGACTTCTCAAGAGACCCAGTACTTC

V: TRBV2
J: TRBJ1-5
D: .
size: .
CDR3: CASSPLLDQPQHF
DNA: TGTGCCAGCAGTCCCCTTCTAGACCAGCCCCAGCATTTT

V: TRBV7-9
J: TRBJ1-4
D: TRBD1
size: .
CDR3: CASSAWRGGEVEKLFF
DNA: TGTGCCAGCAGCGCTTGGCGAGGGGGCGAGGTAGAAAAACTGTTTTTT

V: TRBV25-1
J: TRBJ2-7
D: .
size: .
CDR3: CASSDRQATYEQYF
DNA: TGTGCCAGCAGTGACAGGCAGGCAACCTACGAGCAGTACTTC

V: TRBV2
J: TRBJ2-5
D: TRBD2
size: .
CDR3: CASSGTSGETQYF
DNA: TGTGCCAGCAGTGGTACTAGCGGAGAGACCCAGTACTTC

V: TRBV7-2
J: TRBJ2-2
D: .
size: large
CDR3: CASSSSGIEHRAELFF
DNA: TGTGCCAGCAGCTCTTCCGGGATCGAACACCGGGCCGAGCTGTTTTTT

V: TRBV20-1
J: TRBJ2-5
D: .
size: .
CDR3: CSAHSETQYF
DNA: TGCAGTGCCCACTCAGAGACCCAGTACTTC

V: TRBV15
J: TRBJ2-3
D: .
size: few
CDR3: CAHTHRHTDTQYF
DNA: TGTGCCCATACTCACAGACACACAGATACGCAGTATTTT

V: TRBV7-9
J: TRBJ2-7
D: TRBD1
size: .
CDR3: CASSRGQGAGEQYF
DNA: TGTGCCAGCAGCCGCGGACAGGGTGCGGGGGAGCAGTACTTC